Listed here are 19 T cell receptor beta chains from one sample, sequenced in a study of shared clonotypes between healthy human individuals. Sequenced by immunoSEQ multiplex PCR; TCRdb stores in-frame clones only, minus some. The sample shows about 2 million clones, over 85% of them seen only once. CD45RO-negative, CCR7-selected cells formed the naive CD8 fraction, which excluded terminally differentiated effector memory CD45RA+ cells. Sequenced sample: naive CD8+ T cells sorted from blood. All receptors derive from a man aged 18 to 29 in good health.

This chain uses TRBV27 with TRBJ2-1; D is perhaps TRBD2 (5 bases). Germline CDR1 and CDR2: MNHEY and SMNVEV (reference sequence). V gave up 6 bases and J gave up 4 bases, with 16 bases separating them. This CDR3 region has 15 residues. DNA of the CDR3: TGTGCCAGCAGGATTGGGCAGGACTTTTACAATGAGCAGTTCTTC. The encoded protein is CASRIGQDFYNEQFF.

This chain connects TRBV11-2 to TRBJ2-1, with D perhaps TRBD1 (7 bases). CDR1 and CDR2 from the germline V gene are SGHAT and FQNNGV. Trimming left V 5 bases short and J 8 bases short, with 19 bases between. The CDR3 has 15 amino acids. The CDR3, as DNA: TGTGCCAGCAGCCCACCTAGCGCTCAGGGGGATGAGCAGTTCTTC. Protein: CASSPPSAQGDEQFF.

About this clone: Different DNA sequences within this sample yield the same CDR3. This sequence joins TRBV6-5 and TRBJ1-5; perhaps TRBD1 as D (5 bases). CDR3 size: 15 residues. V was pared by 4 bases and J by 0 bases, with 10 bases between. CDR1 is MNHEY and CDR2 is SVGAGI in the germline V gene. CDR3 sequence: CASSSTGYSNQPQHF. The CDR3 DNA is TGTGCCAGCAGTTCTACAGGATATAGCAATCAGCCCCAGCATTTT.

This clone appeared once. The rearrangement links TRBV11-2 to TRBJ2-2; 9 nucleotides agree with TRBD1. The CDR3 covers 17 residues. Germline CDR1 is SGHAT and CDR2 is FQNNGV. V lost 0 bases, J lost 5 bases, and 7 bases stayed unmatched. CDR3 coding DNA: TGTGCCAGCAGCTTAGATGGGGGACAGGGAGGGACCGGGGAGCTGTTTTTT. This encodes CASSLDGGQGGTGELFF.

The rearrangement links TRBV4-1 to TRBJ2-5; D call uncertain. V lost 4 bases and J 4 bases, leaving 16 bases between the germline ends. The CDR3 has 15 amino acids. The germline CDR1 and CDR2 sequences are MGHRA and YSYEKL. Here the CDR3 DNA reads TGCGCCAGCAGCCCAGCAACGGTTATTGGAGAGACCCAGTACTTC. Translating gives CASSPATVIGETQYF.

The chain joins TRBV7-9 to TRBJ2-1, with D perhaps matching TRBD1 or TRBD2 (5 bases each). The CDR3 extends over 16 amino acids. The germline gives CDR1 SEHNR, CDR2 FQNEAQ (reference sequence). Trimming cost V 5 bases and J 1 base, with 15 bases left between them. This CDR3 is CASSQWDGGSYNEQFF. CDR3 sequence (DNA): TGTGCCAGCAGCCAATGGGACGGTGGGTCCTACAATGAGCAGTTCTTC.

This chain joins TRBV4-1 and TRBJ1-4, with D possibly matching TRBD1 (6 bases). The germline V and J ends were trimmed by 1 base and 7 bases, with 13 bases remaining between them. This CDR3 is 15 amino acids long. Per the germline V gene, CDR1 is MGHRA and CDR2 is YSYEKL. The CDR3 spells CASSQGTEGGEKLFF. CDR3 nucleotide sequence: TGCGCCAGCAGCCAAGGGACAGAAGGGGGTGAAAAACTGTTTTTT.

This clone was recorded only once. The rearrangement uses TRBV7-6 and TRBJ2-3; 8 positions match TRBD2. Germline V gene data show CDR1 as SGHVS and CDR2 as FNYEAQ. Trimming at V came to 1 base and at J to 4 bases, leaving 10 bases not matched to a gene. CDR3 size: 17 residues. CDR3 DNA sequence: TGTGCCAGCAGCTTAGTAGCTAGCGGGTCAAGGTCAGATACGCAGTATTTT. Its translation is CASSLVASGSRSDTQYF.

The genes are TRBV7-9 and TRBJ2-1, with TRBD2 identical over 7 bases. V trimming: 6 bases; J trimming: 6 bases; junction bases outside the gene matches: 17. The CDR3 is 17 amino acids. Germline loops: CDR1 SEHNR, CDR2 FQNEAQ (reference sequence). CDR3 loop: CASSPFTGGRNSNEQFF. The CDR3 DNA follows: TGTGCCAGCAGTCCTTTTACCGGCGGGAGAAACTCCAATGAGCAGTTCTTC.

J is TRBJ2-3 and V is TRBV13; tentative D call: TRBD2 (5 bases). The V end lost 5 bases, the J end lost 0 bases, and 15 bases lay between the germline ends. The V gene's germline CDR1 is PRHDT and CDR2 FYEKMQ (reference sequence). The CDR3 has 16 residues. The DNA for the CDR3 is TGTGCCAGCAGCCAGATAAGCGGAACTAGCACAGATACGCAGTATTTT. This codes for CASSQISGTSTDTQYF.

The chain is built from TRBV7-9 and TRBJ2-1; 7 nucleotides match TRBD2. The CDR3 contains 15 residues. Germline CDR1 SEHNR, CDR2 FQNEAQ (reference sequence). The ends lost 3 bases at V and 2 bases at J; junction bases unmatched: 4. Here the CDR3 DNA reads TGTGCCAGCAGCTTGACGACTAGCCCCTACAATGAGCAGTTCTTC. Protein sequence: CASSLTTSPYNEQFF.

The genes are TRBV9 and TRBJ2-7; a possible D gene is TRBD2 (6 bases). V gave up 3 bases and J gave up 0 bases, with 13 bases separating them. The CDR3 spans 15 residues. The germline gives CDR1 SGDLS, CDR2 YYNGEE. CDR3 in DNA: TGTGCCAGCAGCGGAGCGGGTACGAGCTCCTACGAGCAGTACTTC. This translates into CASSGAGTSSYEQYF.

This sequence joins TRBV4-3 and TRBJ1-2; D is perhaps TRBD1 (6 bases). Germline V CDR1 and CDR2: LGHNA, YSLEER. The CDR3 is made up of 15 amino acids. V lost 1 base, J lost 4 bases, and 13 bases lay in between. The CDR3 DNA sequence: TGCGCCAGCAGCCAAGTGGGGGGCGCGGGCTATGGCTACACCTTC. Residues: CASSQVGGAGYGYTF.

This clone was picked up a small number of times. The chain links TRBV19 to TRBJ1-6; D gene ambiguous. V dropped 1 base and J dropped 9 bases, with 7 bases sitting between them. Germline assignment: CDR1 LNHDA and CDR2 SQIVND (reference sequence). There are 13 residues in the CDR3. The CDR3 reads CASSIAEGSPLHF. CDR3 DNA sequence: TGTGCCAGTAGTATAGCGGAGGGTTCACCCCTCCACTTT. Full variable domain (remainder filled in from reference TRBV19 and TRBJ1-6): DGGITQSPKYLFRKEGQNVTLSCEQNLNHDAMYWYRQDPGQGLRLIYYSQIVNDFQKGDIAEGYSVSREKKESFPLTVTSAQKNPTAFYLCASSIAEGSPLHFGNGTRLTVT.

The CDR3 region is CASTPTGAGTTDTQYF. CDR3 bases: TGTGCCAGTACCCCCACGGGAGCGGGGACCACAGATACGCAGTATTTT. The chain carries TRBV19 and TRBJ2-3; 7 bases map to TRBD2. With 7 bases clipped from V and 2 bases from J, the junction kept 12 bases outside the gene matches. The CDR3 loop spans 16 amino acids. Germline V CDR1 and CDR2: LNHDA, SQIVND (reference sequence). The whole variable domain, filled in from reference TRBV19 and TRBJ2-3, reads DGGITQSPKYLFRKEGQNVTLSCEQNLNHDAMYWYRQDPGQGLRLIYYSQIVNDFQKGDIAEGYSVSREKKESFPLTVTSAQKNPTAFYLCASTPTGAGTTDTQYFGPGTRLTVL.

With respect to this clone: Other DNA sequences in the sample encode the same CDR3. The chain carries TRBV4-1 and TRBJ1-1, with 9 bases identical to TRBD1. Germline V gene sequence: CDR1 MGHRA, CDR2 YSYEKL. V gave up 3 bases and J gave up 2 bases; unmatched junction bases: 1. This CDR3 is built from 14 residues. CDR3 amino acids: CASSQGQGNTEAFF. CDR3 nucleotide sequence: TGCGCCAGCAGCCAGGGACAGGGTAACACTGAAGCTTTCTTT.

This clone has more than one count but fewer than ten. Other nucleotide sequences in the sample specify the same CDR3. This chain joins TRBV27 and TRBJ2-6; D ambiguous. CDR1 and CDR2 from the germline V gene are MNHEY and SMNVEV (reference sequence). The CDR3 has 13 residues. Trimming removed 3 bases from V and 4 bases from J, with 4 bases in between. The CDR3 is CASSLTGANVLTF. CDR3 in DNA: TGTGCCAGCAGTTTGACCGGGGCCAACGTCCTGACTTTC.

The chain recombines TRBV11-2 with TRBJ2-5, with TRBD2 matching 9 bases. J was trimmed by 5 bases and V by 2 bases; bases with no gene match: 12. This CDR3 has 17 amino acids. The V gene's germline CDR1 is SGHAT and CDR2 FQNNGV. As DNA, the CDR3 is TGTGCCAGCAGCTTATCCGGGGAGCGGGGGGTAGAGGAGACCCAGTACTTC. Translation: CASSLSGERGVEETQYF.

The chain's CDR3 is CASSEASGGAYEQYF. CDR3 coding DNA: TGCGCCAGCAGTGAGGCTAGCGGGGGTGCCTACGAGCAGTACTTC. V and J are TRBV10-2 and TRBJ2-7, with 10 positions matching TRBD2. The CDR3 runs to 15 residues. With 2 bases clipped from V and 2 bases from J, the junction kept 3 bases outside the gene matches. Germline CDR1 is WSHSY and CDR2 is SAAADI.